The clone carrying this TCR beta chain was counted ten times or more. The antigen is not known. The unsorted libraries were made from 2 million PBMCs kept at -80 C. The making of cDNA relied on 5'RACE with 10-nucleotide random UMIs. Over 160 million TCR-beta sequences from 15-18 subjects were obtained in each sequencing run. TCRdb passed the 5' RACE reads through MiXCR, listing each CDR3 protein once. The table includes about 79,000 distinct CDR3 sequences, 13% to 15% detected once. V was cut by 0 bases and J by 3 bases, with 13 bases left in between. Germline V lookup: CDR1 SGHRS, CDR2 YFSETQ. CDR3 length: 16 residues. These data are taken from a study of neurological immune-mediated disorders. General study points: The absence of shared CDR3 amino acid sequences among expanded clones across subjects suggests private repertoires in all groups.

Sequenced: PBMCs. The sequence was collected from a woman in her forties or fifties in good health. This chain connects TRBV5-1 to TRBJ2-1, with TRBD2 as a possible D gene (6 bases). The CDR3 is CASSLGPGTGYNEQFF. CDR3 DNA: TGCGCCAGCAGCTTGGGTCCCGGGACTGGCTACAATGAGCAGTTCTTC.